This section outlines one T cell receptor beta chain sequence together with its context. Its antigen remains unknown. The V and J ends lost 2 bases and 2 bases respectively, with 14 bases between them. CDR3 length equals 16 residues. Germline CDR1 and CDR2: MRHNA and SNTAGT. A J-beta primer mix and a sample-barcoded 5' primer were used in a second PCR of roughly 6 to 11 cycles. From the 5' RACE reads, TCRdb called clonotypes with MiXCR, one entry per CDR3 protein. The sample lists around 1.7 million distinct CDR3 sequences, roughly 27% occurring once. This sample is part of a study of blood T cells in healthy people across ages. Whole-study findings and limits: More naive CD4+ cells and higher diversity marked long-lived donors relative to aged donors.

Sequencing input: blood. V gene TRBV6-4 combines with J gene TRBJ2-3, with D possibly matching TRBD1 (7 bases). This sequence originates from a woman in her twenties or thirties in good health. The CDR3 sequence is CASSDRTGGATDTQYF. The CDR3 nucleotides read TGTGCCAGCAGTGACCGGACAGGAGGGGCCACAGATACGCAGTATTTT.